The source of this T cell receptor (beta chain) is a study of spatial heterogeneity in lung cancer. Study details: Alpha-chain sequences were consistently detected less often than beta-chain sequences. Each distinct TCR and UMI combination averaged more than ten appearances in raw reads. Study-level points and caveats: Ubiquitous expanded tumor TCRs showed up in blood more at resection than follow-up.

The CDR3 runs 13 residues. The germline V gene encodes CDR1 SGHAT and CDR2 FQNNGV. Deletions cut 3 bases from V and 6 bases from J, with 11 bases between. TCRdb recomputed calls from the 5' RACE reads with MiXCR, one row per CDR3 protein. The sample carries about 15,000 distinct CDR3 sequences, approximately 8% recorded once. In regard to this clonotype: What it binds is unknown.

Time point defined: sample taken at primary tumor resection. Whole RNA, isolated from tumor, nontumor lung or frozen PBMC, was sequenced without prior sorting. A total of approximately 77 untreated early-stage non-small cell lung cancer patients served as donors. The clonotype originates from a female donor with early-stage non-small cell lung cancer. The chain is built from TRBV11-2 and TRBJ1-2; unclear D gene. The specimen comprised PBMCs, sampled at surgery. The CDR3 nucleotides read TGTGCCAGCAGCTTTTCTAATTCGGATGGCTACACCTTC. Amino acids: CASSFSNSDGYTF.